Presented here are 10 T cell receptor beta chains from one specimen sequenced in a study of regulatory T cells in long-lasting Graves disease. Time point specified: newly diagnosed GD, antithyroid drugs for less than 3 months. PBMC-extracted RNA yielded the TCR library. Arm-PCR of CDR3 regions and iRepertoire HTBI primers were the basis on which TCR beta libraries were built. TCRdb analysed the multiplex PCR reads with MiXCR anew, one entry per CDR3 protein. Here the sample spans about 470,000 distinct CDR3 sequences, about 15% being singletons. The same sample was also used in a study of T cells in Graves' hyperthyroidism and ophthalmopathy.

Sequencing used peripheral blood mononuclear cells (PBMCs), obtained at new diagnosis, from a patient treated with antithyroid drugs. Receptors were obtained from a woman aged 25 to 45 with Graves disease.

This clonotype occurred many times. The chain links TRBV11-1 to TRBJ1-1; weak D call: TRBD1 (5 bases). Germline V gene lookup returns CDR1 SGHAT and CDR2 FQDESV (reference sequence). CDR3 length equals 15 residues. Trimming shortened V by 1 base and J by 9 bases, and 18 bases separated the two germline ends. In DNA form, the CDR3 reads TGTGCCAGCAGCTTAGACCGGCGTTTAGTGGGGCAAGCTTTCTTT. Protein sequence: CASSLDRRLVGQAFF.

The table lists this clonotype with a few counts. V usage is TRBV24-1 and J usage is TRBJ2-5; 10 bases map to TRBD1. This CDR3 region has 16 residues. Per germline, CDR1 KGHDR and CDR2 SFDVKD. The J segment lost 4 bases and the V segment lost 4 bases, leaving 8 bases of the junction unmatched. CDR3 bases: TGTGCCACCAGTGACTCTCCGGGACAGGGGTCAGAGACCCAGTACTTC. The encoded protein is CATSDSPGQGSETQYF.

This clonotype appeared a few times. With only one base between it and a far larger clone, this is likely a read error. The V gene is TRBV7-3, the J gene TRBJ1-1, with a possible D match to TRBD1 (5 bases). Germline CDR1 reads SGHTA; CDR2 reads FQGTGA. V lost 5 bases, J lost 1 base, and 8 bases lay in between. The CDR3 consists of 13 residues. The DNA for the CDR3 is TGTGCCAGCAGCCCACAGGCGAACACTGAAGCTTTCTTT. Translation gives CASSPQANTEAFF.

This clonotype was recorded a few times. The chain carries TRBV25-1 and TRBJ2-7; the D is unclear. V lost 9 bases, J lost 4 bases, and 10 bases lay in between. CDR1 is MGHDK and CDR2 is SYGVNS in the germline V gene. This CDR3 spans 11 amino acids. The CDR3 DNA is TGTGCCAGTAAGAGTCATTACGAGCAGTACTTC. Its protein is CASKSHYEQYF.

This clonotype appeared a few times. CDR3 sequence: CASSLGTWDGETQYF. The CDR3 DNA is TGTGCCAGCAGCTTAGGGACTTGGGACGGGGAGACCCAGTACTTC. The genes are TRBV7-6 and TRBJ2-5; D tentatively fits TRBD1 or TRBD2 (5 bases each). Per the germline V gene, CDR1 is SGHVS and CDR2 is FNYEAQ. Trimming cost V 1 base and J 5 bases, with 14 bases left between them. CDR3 length equals 15 residues.

The gene calls are TRBV10-2 and TRBJ2-3; 11 positions match TRBD2. The CDR3 is made up of 18 amino acids. V was pared by 2 bases and J by 4 bases, with 11 bases of the junction left unmatched. CDR1 is WSHSY, CDR2 SAAADI, per germline. The CDR3 region is CASSEGPRLAGKPDTQYF. CDR3 nucleotides: TGCGCCAGCAGTGAGGGGCCCAGACTAGCGGGAAAGCCAGATACGCAGTATTTT.

In this sample, this clonotype turned up a few times. The chain joins TRBV11-2 to TRBJ1-5; 11 nucleotides agree with TRBD1. V lost 7 bases, J lost 11 bases, and 4 bases stayed unmatched. Germline values: CDR1 SGHAT, CDR2 FQNNGV. The CDR3 contains 12 residues. CDR3 DNA sequence: TGTGCCAGCACGGGACAGGGGGGTTCCCAGCATTTT. It is translated as CASTGQGGSQHF.

V and J are TRBV6-2 or TRBV6-3 and TRBJ1-1, with unresolved D. Germline CDR1 MNHEY, CDR2 SVGEGT. V lost 8 bases and J 7 bases, leaving 17 bases between the germline ends. CDR3 length equals 13 residues. CDR3 region: CASGSRVKNEAFF. The CDR3 DNA sequence: TGTGCCAGCGGGTCTCGAGTGAAGAATGAAGCTTTCTTT.

This clonotype appeared many times. CDR3: CSANSGTSDTQYF. The CDR3 nucleotides read TGCAGTGCTAATAGCGGGACGTCAGATACGCAGTATTTT. The V gene is TRBV20-1, the J gene TRBJ2-3, with 8 positions matching TRBD2. With 4 bases clipped from V and 4 bases from J, the junction kept 4 bases outside the gene matches. Germline assignment: CDR1 DFQATT and CDR2 SNEGSKA (reference sequence). The CDR3 is made up of 13 amino acids.

This clonotype was seen repeatedly, ten times or more. CDR3 coding DNA: TGTGCCTGGAGAGTGAGGGGGGCCTATAATTCACCCCTCCACTTT. This encodes CAWRVRGAYNSPLHF. The chain couples TRBV30 to TRBJ1-6, with D perhaps TRBD1 (6 bases). Germline-derived CDR1 and CDR2 are GTSNPN and SVGIG (reference sequence). The CDR3 is made up of 15 amino acids. The ends were cut back, 3 bases at V and 2 bases at J, with 11 bases in the middle.